Listed here is a single TCR beta chain. The V and J ends lost 6 bases and 5 bases, in that order; junction bases with no gene match: 10. The CDR3 is made up of 13 amino acids. The germline CDR1 and CDR2 sequences are DFQATT and SNEGSKA (reference sequence). This specimen comes from a study of CD8 T cells in Susac syndrome. Random hexamers primed reverse transcription of about 0.45 to 1 ug RNA. TCRdb redid the calling of the immunoSEQ multiplex PCR reads with MiXCR, one entry per CDR3 protein. The data contain about 240,000 distinct CDR3 sequences, 95% to 97% of them singletons. The receptor comes from a human donor with Susac syndrome. V usage is TRBV20-1 and J usage is TRBJ2-7; 7 nucleotides line up with TRBD2. Sequencing was performed on CD4+ T cells from PBMCs. Here the CDR3 reads CSAPPAGLDEQYF. CDR3 sequence (DNA): TGCAGTGCACCCCCAGCGGGGTTGGACGAGCAGTACTTC.